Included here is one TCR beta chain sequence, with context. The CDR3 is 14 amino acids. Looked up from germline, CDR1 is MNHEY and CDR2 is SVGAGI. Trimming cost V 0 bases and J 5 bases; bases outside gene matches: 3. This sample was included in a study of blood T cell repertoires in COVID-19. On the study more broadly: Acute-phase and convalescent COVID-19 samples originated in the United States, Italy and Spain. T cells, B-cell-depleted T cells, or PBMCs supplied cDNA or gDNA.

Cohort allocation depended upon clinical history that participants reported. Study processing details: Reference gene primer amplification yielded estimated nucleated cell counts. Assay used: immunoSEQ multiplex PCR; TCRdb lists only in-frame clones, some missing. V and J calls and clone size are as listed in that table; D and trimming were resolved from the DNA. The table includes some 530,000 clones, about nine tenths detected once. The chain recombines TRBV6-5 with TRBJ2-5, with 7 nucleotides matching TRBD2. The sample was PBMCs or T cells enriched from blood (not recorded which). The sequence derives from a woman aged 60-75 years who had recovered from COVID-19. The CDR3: CASSYSREGETQYF. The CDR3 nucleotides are TGTGCCAGCAGTTACTCCAGGGAGGGGGAGACCCAGTACTTC.